The rows below give T cell receptor beta chains drawn from one sample of a study of technical replicates of blood from a handful of donors. The protocol was immunoSEQ multiplex PCR, while the TCRdb copy is restricted to in-frame clones and leaves out a portion. The sample gives under 95,000 clones, around 91% of which show up once; about 0.36% is in the top ten. Sequenced input: T cells isolated from PBMCs. The receptors originated from a human donor in good health. Some clones in this sample may be carry-over from other donors' samples. Both conserved end residues are trimmed from each CDR3.

>TRBJ2-7|TRBV9
ASSGVATGGRSYEQY
>TRBJ2-1|TRBV7-9
ASSLTLAGVKNEQF
>TRBJ1-1|TRBV6-5
ASSFHPQAGNTEAF
>TRBJ1-5|TRBV21-1
ASNEGQIKGQPQH
>TRBJ2-5|TRBV27
ASSRSGSLRETQY
>TRBJ2-1|TRBV5-4
ASSTDRVALNEQF
>TRBJ2-3|TRBV7-2
ASSLGGLAGVTDTQY
>TRBJ1-2|TRBV4-1
ASSHPTGGQGNYGYT
>TRBJ2-7|TRBV27
ASSLIASGNYEQY
>TRBJ2-5|TRBV11-2
ASSLVAGVGETQY
>TRBJ2-7|TRBV10-1
ASSAHWAFDEQY
>TRBJ1-1|TRBV11-3
ASSRLEGDTEAF
>TRBJ2-3|TRBV20-1
SPQSTDTQY
>TRBJ1-2|TRBV4-2
ASSQDTDGGLYGYT
>TRBJ2-3|TRBV5-4
ASSPAVLAGERTDTQY
>TRBJ2-7|TRBV28
ASSSFSLAGAAEQY
>TRBJ2-1|TRBV28
ASEGVLNEQF
>TRBJ1-4|TRBV19
ASSLLINEKLF
>TRBJ2-7|TRBV4-1
ASSQVDRTYEQY
>TRBJ2-7|TRBV30
AWSSSTGSPLEQY
>TRBJ1-1|TRBV18
ASSPPQGNTEAF
>TRBJ1-5|TRBV7-9
ASSLTGSNQPQH
>TRBJ1-5|TRBV19
ASSIGRSNNQPQH
>TRBJ2-1|TRBV18
ASSPSGGEDNEQF
>TRBJ2-3|TRBV12-5
ASGLAGDLDTQY
>TRBJ1-1|TRBV6-1
ASRVNRGTEAF
>TRBJ2-7|TRBV28
ASTHGAAGTSYEQY
>TRBJ2-7|TRBV2
ASSGTGYEQY
>TRBJ2-1|TRBV4-2
ASSHSRGLAGVGDNEQF
>TRBJ2-5|TRBV6-5
ASSHPRQGVH
>TRBJ2-1|TRBV5-4
ASSLVLRGAHEQF